The subject of this entry is one TCR beta chain. Its antigen is unidentified. This sample is part of a study of cytotoxic CD8 clonotypes in ibrutinib-treated CLL. Overall study: Across samples, productive templates numbered a few hundred thousand and productive rearrangements reached 80,000 to 100,000 on average.

CDR1 is SGDLS, CDR2 YYNGEE, per germline. This CDR3 region has 14 residues. V lost 3 bases and J lost 0, with 7 bases in between. Study-wide results and caveats: Public clonotypes were rare and shrank or held steady on treatment.

Method: immunoSEQ multiplex PCR; TCRdb's copy keeps in-frame clones and lacks some. Among 300,000 or so clones listed, 67% were seen once. This chain uses TRBV9 with TRBJ2-1; no firm D call. The sequences come from PBMCs, collected after 36 months of ibrutinib treatment. This sequence originates from a human donor with chronic lymphocytic leukemia. Written as DNA, the CDR3 is TGTGCCAGCAGCGGGAAGGACTCCTACAATGAGCAGTTCTTC. Its protein is CASSGKDSYNEQFF. Looking up the rest from reference TRBV9 and TRBJ2-1 gives the full variable domain: DSGVTQTPKHLITATGQRVTLRCSPRSGDLSVYWYQQSLDQGLQFLIQYYNGEERAKGNILERFSAQQFPDLHSELNLSSLELGDSALYFCASSGKDSYNEQFFGPGTRLTVL.